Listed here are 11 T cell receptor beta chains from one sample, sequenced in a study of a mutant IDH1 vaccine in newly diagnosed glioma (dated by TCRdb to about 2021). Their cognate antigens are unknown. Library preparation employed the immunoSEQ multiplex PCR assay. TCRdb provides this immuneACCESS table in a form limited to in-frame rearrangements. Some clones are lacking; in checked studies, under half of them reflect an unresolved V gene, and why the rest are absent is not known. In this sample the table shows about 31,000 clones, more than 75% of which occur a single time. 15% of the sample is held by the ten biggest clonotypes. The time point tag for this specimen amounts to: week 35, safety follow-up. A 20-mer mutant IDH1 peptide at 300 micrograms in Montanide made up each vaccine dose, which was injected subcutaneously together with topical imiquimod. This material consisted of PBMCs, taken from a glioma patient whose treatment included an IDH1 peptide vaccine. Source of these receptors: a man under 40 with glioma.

In nucleotides, the CDR3 is TGTGCCAGCAGCTTAAAACAATTATTAAACACTGAAGCTTTCTTT. Protein product: CASSLKQLLNTEAFF. The V and J genes are TRBV7-2 and TRBJ1-1; D ambiguous. Trimming removed 2 bases from V and 2 bases from J, with 12 bases in between. Germline loops: CDR1 SGHTA, CDR2 FQGNSA. The CDR3 length is 15 residues.

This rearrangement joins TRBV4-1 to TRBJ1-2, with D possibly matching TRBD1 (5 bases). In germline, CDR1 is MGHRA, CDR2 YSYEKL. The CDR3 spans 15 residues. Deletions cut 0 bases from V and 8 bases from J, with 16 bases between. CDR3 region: CASSQDPPRTWGYTF. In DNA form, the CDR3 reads TGCGCCAGCAGCCAAGACCCCCCGCGGACATGGGGCTACACCTTC.

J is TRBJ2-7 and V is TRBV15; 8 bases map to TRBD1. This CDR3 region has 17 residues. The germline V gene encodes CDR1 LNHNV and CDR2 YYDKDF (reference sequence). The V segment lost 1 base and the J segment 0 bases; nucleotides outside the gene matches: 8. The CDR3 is CATSRAYRDRSSYEQYF. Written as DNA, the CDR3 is TGTGCCACCAGCAGAGCATACCGGGACAGGAGCTCCTACGAGCAGTACTTC. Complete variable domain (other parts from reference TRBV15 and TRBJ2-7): DAMVIQNPRYQVTQFGKPVTLSCSQTLNHNVMYWYQQKSSQAPKLLFHYYDKDFNNEADTPDNFQSRRPNTSFCFLDIRSPGLGDTAMYLCATSRAYRDRSSYEQYFGPGTRLTVT.

CDR3 residues: CASSLGTSGDNEQFF. CDR3 nucleotide sequence: TGCGCCAGCAGCTTAGGGACTAGCGGCGACAATGAGCAGTTCTTC. V usage is TRBV5-1 and J usage is TRBJ2-1; 11 nucleotides line up with TRBD2. The trim removed 2 bases at V and 5 bases at J, leaving 3 bases unmatched. The CDR3 covers 15 residues. CDR1 SGHRS and CDR2 YFSETQ come from the germline V gene.

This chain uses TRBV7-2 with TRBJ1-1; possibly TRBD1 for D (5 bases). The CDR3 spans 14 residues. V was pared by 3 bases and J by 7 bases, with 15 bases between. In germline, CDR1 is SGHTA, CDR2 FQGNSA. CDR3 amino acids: CASSFAAGRGEAFF. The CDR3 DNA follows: TGTGCCAGCAGCTTTGCCGCAGGGAGGGGTGAAGCTTTCTTT.

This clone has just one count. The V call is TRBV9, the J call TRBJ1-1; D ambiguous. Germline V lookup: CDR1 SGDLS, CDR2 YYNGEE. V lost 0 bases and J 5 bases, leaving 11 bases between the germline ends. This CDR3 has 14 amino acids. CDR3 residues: CASSVGRLRTEAFF. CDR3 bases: TGTGCCAGCAGCGTAGGCAGGCTAAGAACTGAAGCTTTCTTT. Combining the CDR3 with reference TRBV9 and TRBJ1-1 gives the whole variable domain DSGVTQTPKHLITATGQRVTLRCSPRSGDLSVYWYQQSLDQGLQFLIQYYNGEERAKGNILERFSAQQFPDLHSELNLSSLELGDSALYFCASSVGRLRTEAFFGQGTRLTVV.

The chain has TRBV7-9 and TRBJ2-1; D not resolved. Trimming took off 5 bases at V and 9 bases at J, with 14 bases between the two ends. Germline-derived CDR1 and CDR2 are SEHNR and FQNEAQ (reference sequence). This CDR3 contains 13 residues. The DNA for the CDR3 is TGTGCCAGCAGCCCCGCCGTTTTCAGTGAGCAGTTCTTC. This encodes CASSPAVFSEQFF.

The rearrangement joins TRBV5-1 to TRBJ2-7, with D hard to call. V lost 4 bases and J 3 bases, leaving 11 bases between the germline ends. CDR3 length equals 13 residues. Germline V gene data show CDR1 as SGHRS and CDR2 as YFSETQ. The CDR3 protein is CASSPLLSYEQYF. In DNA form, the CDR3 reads TGCGCCAGCAGCCCCCTATTGAGCTACGAGCAGTACTTC.

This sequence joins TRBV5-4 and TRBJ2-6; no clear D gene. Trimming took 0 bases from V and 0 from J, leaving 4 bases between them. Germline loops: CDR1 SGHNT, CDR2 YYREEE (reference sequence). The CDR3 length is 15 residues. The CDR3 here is CASSLESSGANVLTF. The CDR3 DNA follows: TGTGCCAGCAGCTTGGAATCCTCTGGGGCCAACGTCCTGACTTTC.

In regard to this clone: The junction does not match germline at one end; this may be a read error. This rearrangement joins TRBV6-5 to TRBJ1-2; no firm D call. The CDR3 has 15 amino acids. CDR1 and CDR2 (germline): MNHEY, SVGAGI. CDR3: CANSYSRSPPSGYTF. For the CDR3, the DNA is TGTGCCAACAGTTACTCACGGAGCCCCCCCAGTGGCTACACCTTC.

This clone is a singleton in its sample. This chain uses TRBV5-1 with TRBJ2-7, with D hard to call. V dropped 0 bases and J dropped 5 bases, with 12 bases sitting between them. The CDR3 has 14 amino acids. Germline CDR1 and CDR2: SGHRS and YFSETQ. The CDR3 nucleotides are TGCGCCAGCAGCTTGGACCGCCCTCGGGACGAGCAGTACTTC. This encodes CASSLDRPRDEQYF. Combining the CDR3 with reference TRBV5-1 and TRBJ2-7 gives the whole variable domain KAGVTQTPRYLIKTRGQQVTLSCSPISGHRSVSWYQQTPGQGLQFLFEYFSETQRNKGNFPGRFSGRQFSNSRSEMNVSTLELGDSALYLCASSLDRPRDEQYFGPGTRLTVT.